Below are 10 T cell receptor beta chains sequenced from a single sample in a study of CD8 T cells in Susac syndrome. Random-hexamer reverse transcription was applied to roughly 0.45 to 1 ug RNA. TCRdb called the immunoSEQ multiplex PCR reads again in MiXCR, with one record for every CDR3 protein. The sample has 150,000 to 160,000 distinct CDR3 sequences, 94% seen once. The sample taken for sequencing was CD8+ T cells from PBMCs. The receptors derive from a human donor with multiple sclerosis.

V usage is TRBV29-1 and J usage is TRBJ2-7; TRBD1 agrees at 9 bases. V was pared by 2 bases and J by 4 bases, with 3 bases of the junction left unmatched. The CDR3 extends over 13 amino acids. Germline lookup yields CDR1 SQVTM and CDR2 ANQGSEA. CDR3 sequence (DNA): TGCAGCGTTGAAACAGGGGGCCCATACGAGCAGTACTTC. The encoded protein is CSVETGGPYEQYF.

V gene TRBV9 combines with J gene TRBJ1-2; 12 bases match TRBD1. This CDR3 contains 15 residues. J lost 4 bases, V lost 4 bases, and 5 bases had no gene match. Per germline, CDR1 SGDLS and CDR2 YYNGEE. In DNA form, the CDR3 reads TGTGCCAGCAGCACCGGGACAGGGGGCGTCTATGGCTACACCTTC. It specifies CASSTGTGGVYGYTF.

The chain uses TRBV15 and TRBJ2-3; TRBD2 is a possible D gene (5 bases). Germline CDR1 reads LNHNV; CDR2 reads YYDKDF (reference sequence). V was shortened by 4 bases and J by 5 bases, with 13 bases between the two germline ends. This CDR3 contains 14 residues. CDR3 bases: TGTGCCACCAGCACGGTTGCCGAGGGAGATACGCAGTATTTT. Translation gives CATSTVAEGDTQYF.

The chain uses TRBV13 and TRBJ1-6, with D unresolved. V was cut by 1 base and J by 3 bases, with 7 bases left in between. This CDR3 has 15 residues. CDR1 is PRHDT, CDR2 FYEKMQ, per germline (reference sequence). The CDR3 nucleotides read TGTGCCAGCAGCTTAGCCGGGAGCTATAATTCACCCCTCCACTTT. Translated: CASSLAGSYNSPLHF.

This chain uses TRBV20-1 with TRBJ2-1; 10 nucleotides agree with TRBD2. Germline CDR1 reads DFQATT; CDR2 reads SNEGSKA (reference sequence). The CDR3 spans 14 residues. J lost 7 bases, V lost 5 bases, and 8 bases had no gene match. DNA of the CDR3: TGCAGTGCTTCCAGCGGGGGGGCCAGGAATGAGCAGTTCTTC. Its protein product is CSASSGGARNEQFF.

This clonotype has just one count. V usage is TRBV9 and J usage is TRBJ1-5, with TRBD1 matching 7 bases. The CDR3 is 15 amino acids. The germline gives CDR1 SGDLS, CDR2 YYNGEE. After removal of 0 bases from V and 1 base from J, the junction contained 1 base not matched to a gene. CDR3 DNA sequence: TGTGCCAGCAGCGTAGGGGGACAGAGCAATCAGCCCCAGCATTTT. It translates to CASSVGGQSNQPQHF.

This chain links TRBV6-1 with TRBJ1-5; D is unclear. Deletions cut 2 bases from V and 3 bases from J, with 5 bases between. The CDR3 has 13 residues. CDR1 MNHNS and CDR2 SASEGT come from the germline V gene. The DNA of the CDR3 is TGTGCCAGCAGTGAAAGAGTCAATCAGCCCCAGCATTTT. This codes for CASSERVNQPQHF.

This clonotype came up once. J is TRBJ2-1 and V is TRBV5-6, with D possibly being TRBD1 or TRBD2 (5 bases each). Trimming stripped 0 bases from V and 9 bases from J, with 10 bases between. CDR1 SGHDT and CDR2 YYEEEE come from the germline V gene. The CDR3 loop spans 13 amino acids. CDR3 region: CASSLGAGTEQFF. The CDR3 coding sequence is TGTGCCAGCAGCTTGGGGGCAGGGACTGAGCAGTTCTTC.

The rearrangement joins TRBV28 to TRBJ2-1; TRBD1 matches at 7 bases. CDR3 length: 13 amino acids. Germline CDR1 reads MDHEN; CDR2 reads SYDVKM. V gave up 4 bases and J gave up 5 bases; unmatched junction bases: 2. The CDR3 bases are TGTGCCAGCAGTTACCAGGGGGACAATGAGCAGTTCTTC. Its translation is CASSYQGDNEQFF.

This rearrangement joins TRBV27 to TRBJ2-5; TRBD2 matches 9 bases. The CDR3 has 17 residues. Per germline, CDR1 MNHEY and CDR2 SMNVEV (reference sequence). J lost 2 bases, V lost 5 bases, and 12 bases had no gene match. The CDR3 spells CASSPSSSGDHQETQYF. The DNA for the CDR3 is TGTGCCAGCAGTCCGAGCTCTAGCGGGGACCATCAAGAGACCCAGTACTTC.